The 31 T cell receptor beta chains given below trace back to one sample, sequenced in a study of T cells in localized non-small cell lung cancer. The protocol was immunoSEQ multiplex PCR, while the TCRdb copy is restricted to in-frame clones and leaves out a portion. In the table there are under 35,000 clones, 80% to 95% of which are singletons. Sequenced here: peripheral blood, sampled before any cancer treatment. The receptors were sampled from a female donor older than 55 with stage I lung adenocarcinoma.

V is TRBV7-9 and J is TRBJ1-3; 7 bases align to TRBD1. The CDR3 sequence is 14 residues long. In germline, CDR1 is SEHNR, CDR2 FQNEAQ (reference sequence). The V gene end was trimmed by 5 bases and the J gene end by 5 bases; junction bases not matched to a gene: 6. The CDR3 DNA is TGTGCCAGCAGCCGACAGGGAATCCGAAACACCATATATTTT. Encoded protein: CASSRQGIRNTIYF.

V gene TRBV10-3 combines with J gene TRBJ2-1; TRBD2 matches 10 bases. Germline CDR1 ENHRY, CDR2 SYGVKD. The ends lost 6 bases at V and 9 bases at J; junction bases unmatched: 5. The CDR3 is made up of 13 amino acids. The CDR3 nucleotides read TGTGCCATCAGAAGCGGGGGGGCGGGTGAGCAGTTCTTC. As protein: CAIRSGGAGEQFF.

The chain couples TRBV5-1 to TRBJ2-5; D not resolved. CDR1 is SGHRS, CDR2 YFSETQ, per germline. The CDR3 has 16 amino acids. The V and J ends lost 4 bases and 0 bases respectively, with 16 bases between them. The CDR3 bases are TGCGCCAGCAGCGAGTCGAGACAAGCGCACCAAGAGACCCAGTACTTC. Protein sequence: CASSESRQAHQETQYF.

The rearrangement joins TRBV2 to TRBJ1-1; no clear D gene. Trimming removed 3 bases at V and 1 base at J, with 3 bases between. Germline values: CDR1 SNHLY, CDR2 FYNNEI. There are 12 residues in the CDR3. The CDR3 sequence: CASSDKNTEAFF. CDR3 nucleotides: TGTGCCAGCAGTGACAAGAACACTGAAGCTTTCTTT.

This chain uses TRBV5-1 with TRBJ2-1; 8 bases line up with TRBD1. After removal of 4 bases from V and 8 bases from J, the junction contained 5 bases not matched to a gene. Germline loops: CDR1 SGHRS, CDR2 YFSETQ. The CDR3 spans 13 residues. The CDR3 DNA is TGCGCCAGCAGCCAACAGGGGGACTATGAGCAGTTCTTC. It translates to CASSQQGDYEQFF. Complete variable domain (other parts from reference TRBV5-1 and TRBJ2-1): KAGVTQTPRYLIKTRGQQVTLSCSPISGHRSVSWYQQTPGQGLQFLFEYFSETQRNKGNFPGRFSGRQFSNSRSEMNVSTLELGDSALYLCASSQQGDYEQFFGPGTRLTVL.

The CDR3 DNA follows: TGCGCCAGCAGCCTAGACAGGGGTCACTATGGCTACACCTTC. Residues: CASSLDRGHYGYTF. V gene TRBV4-1 combines with J gene TRBJ1-2, with 8 positions matching TRBD1. CDR3 size: 14 residues. Germline values: CDR1 MGHRA, CDR2 YSYEKL. The V and J ends lost 4 bases and 3 bases, in that order; junction bases with no gene match: 4.

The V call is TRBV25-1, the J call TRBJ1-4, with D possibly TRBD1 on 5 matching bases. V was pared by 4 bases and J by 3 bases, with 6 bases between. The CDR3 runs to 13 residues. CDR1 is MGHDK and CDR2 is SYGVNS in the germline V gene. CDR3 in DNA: TGTGCCAGCAGTGTAGGGGCTAATGAAAAACTGTTTTTT. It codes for CASSVGANEKLFF.

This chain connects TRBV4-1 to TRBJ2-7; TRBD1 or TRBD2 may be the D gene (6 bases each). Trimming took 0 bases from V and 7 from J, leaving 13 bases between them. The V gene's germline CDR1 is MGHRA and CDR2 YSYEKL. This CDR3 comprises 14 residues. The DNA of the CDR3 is TGCGCCAGCAGCCAAGATCCTCAGGGGAGGGAGCAGTACTTC. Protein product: CASSQDPQGREQYF.

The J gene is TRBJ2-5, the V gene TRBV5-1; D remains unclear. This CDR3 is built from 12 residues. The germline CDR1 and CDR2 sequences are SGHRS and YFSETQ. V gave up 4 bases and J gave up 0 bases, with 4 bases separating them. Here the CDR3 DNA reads TGCGCCAGCAGCCCCGACCAAGAGACCCAGTACTTC. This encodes CASSPDQETQYF. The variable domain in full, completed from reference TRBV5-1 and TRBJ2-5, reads KAGVTQTPRYLIKTRGQQVTLSCSPISGHRSVSWYQQTPGQGLQFLFEYFSETQRNKGNFPGRFSGRQFSNSRSEMNVSTLELGDSALYLCASSPDQETQYFGPGTRLLVL.

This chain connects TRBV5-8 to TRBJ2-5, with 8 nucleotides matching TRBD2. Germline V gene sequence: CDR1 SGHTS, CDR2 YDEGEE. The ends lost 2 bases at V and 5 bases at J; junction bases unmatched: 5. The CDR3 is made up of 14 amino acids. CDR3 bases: TGTGCCAGCAGCTTCCGACAGCGGGGGGAGACCCAGTACTTC. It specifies CASSFRQRGETQYF.

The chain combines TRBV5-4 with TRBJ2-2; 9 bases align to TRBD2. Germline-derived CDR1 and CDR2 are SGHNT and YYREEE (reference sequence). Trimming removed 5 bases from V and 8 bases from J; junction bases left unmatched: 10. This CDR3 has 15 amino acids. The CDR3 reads CASRTGGGAPGELFF. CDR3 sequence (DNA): TGTGCCAGCAGAACCGGCGGGGGGGCGCCGGGGGAGCTGTTTTTT.

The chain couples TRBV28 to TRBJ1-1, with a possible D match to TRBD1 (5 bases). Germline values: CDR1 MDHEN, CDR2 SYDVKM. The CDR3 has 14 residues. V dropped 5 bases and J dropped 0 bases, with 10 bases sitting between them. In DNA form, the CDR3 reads TGTGCCAGCAGTGTGCCGGGGGTGAACACTGAAGCTTTCTTT. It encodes CASSVPGVNTEAFF.

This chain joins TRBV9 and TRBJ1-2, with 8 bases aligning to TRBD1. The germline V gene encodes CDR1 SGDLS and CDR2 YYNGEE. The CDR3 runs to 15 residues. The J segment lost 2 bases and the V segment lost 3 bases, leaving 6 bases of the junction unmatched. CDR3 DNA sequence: TGTGCCAGCAGCGCAGGGGGCGGCGGGAACTATGGCTACACCTTC. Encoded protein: CASSAGGGGNYGYTF.

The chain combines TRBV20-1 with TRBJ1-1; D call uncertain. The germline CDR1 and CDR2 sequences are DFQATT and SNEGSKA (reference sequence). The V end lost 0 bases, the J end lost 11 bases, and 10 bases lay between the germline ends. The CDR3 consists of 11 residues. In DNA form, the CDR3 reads TGCAGTGCTAGAGATTTGCTCGCGGCTTTCTTT. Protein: CSARDLLAAFF.

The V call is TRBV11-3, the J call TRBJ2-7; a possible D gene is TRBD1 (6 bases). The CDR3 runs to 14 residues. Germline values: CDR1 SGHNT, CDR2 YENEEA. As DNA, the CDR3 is TGTGCCAGCAGCTTTAGGGGGTTGAGTGAGGCCACGCAGGTC. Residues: CASSFRGLSEATQV.

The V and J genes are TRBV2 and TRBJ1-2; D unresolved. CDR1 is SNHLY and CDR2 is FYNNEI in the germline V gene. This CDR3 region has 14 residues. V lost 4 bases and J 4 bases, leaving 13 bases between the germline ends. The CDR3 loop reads CASSVEGSIYGYTF. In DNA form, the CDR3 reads TGTGCCAGCAGTGTAGAGGGTAGTATCTATGGCTACACCTTC.

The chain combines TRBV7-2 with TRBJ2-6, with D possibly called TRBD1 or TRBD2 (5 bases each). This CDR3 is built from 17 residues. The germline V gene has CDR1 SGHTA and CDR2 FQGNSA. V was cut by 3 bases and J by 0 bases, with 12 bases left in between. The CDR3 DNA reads TGTGCCAGCAGCTTCCCCGGGGCGGTCTCTGGGGCCAACGTCCTGACTTTC. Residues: CASSFPGAVSGANVLTF.

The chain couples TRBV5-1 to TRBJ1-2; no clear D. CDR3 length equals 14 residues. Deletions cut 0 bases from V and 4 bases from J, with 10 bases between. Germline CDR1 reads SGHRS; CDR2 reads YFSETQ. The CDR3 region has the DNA TGCGCCAGCAGCTTGGGAAGGCGGGGCTATGGCTACACCTTC. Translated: CASSLGRRGYGYTF.

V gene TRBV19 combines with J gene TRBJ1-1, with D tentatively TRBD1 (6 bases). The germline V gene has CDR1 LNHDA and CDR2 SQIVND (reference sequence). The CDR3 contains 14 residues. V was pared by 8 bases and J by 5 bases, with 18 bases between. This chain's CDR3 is CASAVTGGGTEAFF. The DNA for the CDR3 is TGTGCCAGTGCCGTGACAGGCGGGGGGACTGAAGCTTTCTTT.

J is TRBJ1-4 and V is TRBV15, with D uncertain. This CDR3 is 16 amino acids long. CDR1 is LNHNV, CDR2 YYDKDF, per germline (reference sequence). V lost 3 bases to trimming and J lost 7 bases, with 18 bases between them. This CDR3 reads CATSRGDTISVEKLFF. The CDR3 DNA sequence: TGTGCCACCAGCAGGGGAGACACGATTAGTGTTGAAAAACTGTTTTTT.

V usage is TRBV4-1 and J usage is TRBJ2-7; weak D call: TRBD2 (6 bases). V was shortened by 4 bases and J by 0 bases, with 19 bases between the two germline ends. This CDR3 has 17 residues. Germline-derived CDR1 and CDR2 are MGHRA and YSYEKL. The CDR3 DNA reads TGCGCCAGCAGCCGAGGGCTCCGGGACTCGAGCTCCTACGAGCAGTACTTC. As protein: CASSRGLRDSSSYEQYF.

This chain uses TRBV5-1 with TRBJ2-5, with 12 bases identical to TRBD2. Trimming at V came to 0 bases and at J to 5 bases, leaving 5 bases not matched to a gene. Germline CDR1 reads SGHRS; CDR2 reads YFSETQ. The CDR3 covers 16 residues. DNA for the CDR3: TGCGCCAGCAGCTTGGGTGGGACTAGCGGGCTGGAGACCCAGTACTTC. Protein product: CASSLGGTSGLETQYF.

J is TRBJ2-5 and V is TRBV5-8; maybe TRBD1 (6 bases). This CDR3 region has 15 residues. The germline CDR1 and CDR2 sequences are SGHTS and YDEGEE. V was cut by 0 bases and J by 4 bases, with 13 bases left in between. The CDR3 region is CASSLGTRGAETQYF. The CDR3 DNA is TGTGCCAGCAGCTTGGGGACCAGGGGCGCAGAGACCCAGTACTTC.

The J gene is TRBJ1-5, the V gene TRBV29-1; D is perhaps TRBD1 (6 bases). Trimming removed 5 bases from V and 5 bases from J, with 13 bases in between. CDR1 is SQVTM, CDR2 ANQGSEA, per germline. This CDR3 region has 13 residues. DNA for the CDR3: TGCAGCGTTCTCGAACAGGGAGATCAGCCCCAGCATTTT. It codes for CSVLEQGDQPQHF.

CDR3 DNA sequence: TGTGCCAGCAGTGAATGGGCGGGGGGGCTTAGCAATCAGCCCCAGCATTTT. Amino acid sequence: CASSEWAGGLSNQPQHF. The chain joins TRBV6-1 to TRBJ1-5, with TRBD1 as a possible D gene (6 bases). The CDR3 length is 17 residues. CDR1 is MNHNS, CDR2 SASEGT, per germline. V lost 2 bases and J 0 bases, leaving 14 bases between the germline ends.

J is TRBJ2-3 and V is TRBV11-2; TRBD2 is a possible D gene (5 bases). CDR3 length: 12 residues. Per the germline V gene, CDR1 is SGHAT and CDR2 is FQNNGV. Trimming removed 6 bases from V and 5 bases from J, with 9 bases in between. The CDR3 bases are TGTGCCAGCAGGCCAGAGGGAGATACGCAGTATTTT. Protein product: CASRPEGDTQYF.

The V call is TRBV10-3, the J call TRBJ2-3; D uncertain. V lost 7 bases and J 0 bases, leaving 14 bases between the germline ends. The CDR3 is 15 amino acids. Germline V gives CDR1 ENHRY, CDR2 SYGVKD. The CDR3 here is CAIKSWGTSTDTQYF. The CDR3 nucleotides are TGTGCCATCAAGTCTTGGGGAACTAGCACAGATACGCAGTATTTT.

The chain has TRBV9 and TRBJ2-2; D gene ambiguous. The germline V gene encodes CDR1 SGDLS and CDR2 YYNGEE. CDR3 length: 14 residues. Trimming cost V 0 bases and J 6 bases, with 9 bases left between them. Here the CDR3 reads CASSVVSGSGELFF. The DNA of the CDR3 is TGTGCCAGCAGCGTAGTAAGTGGGTCCGGGGAGCTGTTTTTT.

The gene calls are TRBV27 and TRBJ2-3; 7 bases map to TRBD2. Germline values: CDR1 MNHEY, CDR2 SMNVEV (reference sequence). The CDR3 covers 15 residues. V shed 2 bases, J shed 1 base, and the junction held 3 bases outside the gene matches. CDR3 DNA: TGTGCCAGCAGTTTAAGGGGAGGGGGCACAGATACGCAGTATTTT. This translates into CASSLRGGGTDTQYF.

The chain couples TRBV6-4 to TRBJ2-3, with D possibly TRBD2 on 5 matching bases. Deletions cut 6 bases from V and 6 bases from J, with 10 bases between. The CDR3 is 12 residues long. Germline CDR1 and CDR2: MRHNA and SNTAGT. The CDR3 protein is CASRDGGDTQYF. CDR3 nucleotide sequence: TGTGCCAGCAGGGATGGCGGGGATACGCAGTATTTT.

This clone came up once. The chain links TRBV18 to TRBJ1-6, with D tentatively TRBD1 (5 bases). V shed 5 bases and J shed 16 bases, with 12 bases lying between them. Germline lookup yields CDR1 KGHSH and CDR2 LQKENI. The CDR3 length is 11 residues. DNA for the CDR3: TGTGCCAGCTCAGCCGGGGGAAATCTCCACTTT. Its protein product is CASSAGGNLHF.